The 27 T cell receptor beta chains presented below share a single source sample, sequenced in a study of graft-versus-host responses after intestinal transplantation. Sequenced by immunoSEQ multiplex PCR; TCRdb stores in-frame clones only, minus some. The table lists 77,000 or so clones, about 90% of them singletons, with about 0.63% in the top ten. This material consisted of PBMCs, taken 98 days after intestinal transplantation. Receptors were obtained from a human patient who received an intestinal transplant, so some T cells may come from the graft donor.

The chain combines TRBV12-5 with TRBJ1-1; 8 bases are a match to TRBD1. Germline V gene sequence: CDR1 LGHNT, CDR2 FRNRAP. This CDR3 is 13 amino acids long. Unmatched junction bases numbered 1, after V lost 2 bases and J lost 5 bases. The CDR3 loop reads CASGLTGGTEAFF. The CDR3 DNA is TGTGCTAGTGGTTTGACAGGGGGAACTGAAGCTTTCTTT.

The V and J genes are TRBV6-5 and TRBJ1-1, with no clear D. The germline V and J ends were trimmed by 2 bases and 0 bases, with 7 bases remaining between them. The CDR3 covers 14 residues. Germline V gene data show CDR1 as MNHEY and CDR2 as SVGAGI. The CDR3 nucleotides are TGTGCCAGCAGTTACGGGCAGCTGAACACTGAAGCTTTCTTT. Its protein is CASSYGQLNTEAFF.

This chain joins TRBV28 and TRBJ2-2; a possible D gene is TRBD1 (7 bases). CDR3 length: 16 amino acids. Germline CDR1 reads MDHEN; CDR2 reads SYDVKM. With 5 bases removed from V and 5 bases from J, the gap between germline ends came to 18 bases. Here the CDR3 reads CASSPPSQGRTGELFF. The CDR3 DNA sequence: TGTGCCAGCAGTCCCCCCTCACAGGGGAGGACCGGGGAGCTGTTTTTT.

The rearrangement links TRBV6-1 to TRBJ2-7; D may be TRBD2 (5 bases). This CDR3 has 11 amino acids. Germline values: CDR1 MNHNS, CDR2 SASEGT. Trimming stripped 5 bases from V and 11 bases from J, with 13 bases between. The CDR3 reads CASSYGEKEYF. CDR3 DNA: TGTGCCAGCAGTTACGGGGAGAAGGAGTACTTC.

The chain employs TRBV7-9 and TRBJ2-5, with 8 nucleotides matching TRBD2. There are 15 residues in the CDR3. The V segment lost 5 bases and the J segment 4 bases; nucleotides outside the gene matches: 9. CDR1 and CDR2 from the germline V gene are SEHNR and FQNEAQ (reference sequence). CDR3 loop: CASSPGDSGTETQYF. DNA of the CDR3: TGTGCCAGCAGCCCTGGGGATAGCGGGACAGAGACCCAGTACTTC.

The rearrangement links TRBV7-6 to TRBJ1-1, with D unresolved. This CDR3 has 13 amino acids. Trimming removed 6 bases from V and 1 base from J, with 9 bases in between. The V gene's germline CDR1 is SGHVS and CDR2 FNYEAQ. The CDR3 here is CASSLTPNTEAFF. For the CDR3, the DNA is TGTGCCAGCAGTCTAACACCGAACACTGAAGCTTTCTTT.

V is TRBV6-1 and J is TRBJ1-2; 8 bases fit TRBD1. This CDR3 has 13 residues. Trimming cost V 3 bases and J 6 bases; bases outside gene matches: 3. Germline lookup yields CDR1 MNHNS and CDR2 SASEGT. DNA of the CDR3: TGTGCCAGCAGTGATTCAGGGGGCGATGGCTACACCTTC. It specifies CASSDSGGDGYTF.

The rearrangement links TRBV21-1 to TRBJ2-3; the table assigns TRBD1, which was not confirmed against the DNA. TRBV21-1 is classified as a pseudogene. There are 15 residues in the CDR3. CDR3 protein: CASSKGGRLPDTQYF. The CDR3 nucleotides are TGTGCCAGCAGCAAAGGGGGCAGGTTACCAGATACGCAGTATTTT.

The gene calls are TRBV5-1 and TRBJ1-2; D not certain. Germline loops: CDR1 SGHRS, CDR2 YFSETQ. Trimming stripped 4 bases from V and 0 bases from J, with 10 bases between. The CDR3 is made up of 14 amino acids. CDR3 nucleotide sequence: TGCGCCAGCAGCCCCGTGGGAGCTAACTATGGCTACACCTTC. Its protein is CASSPVGANYGYTF. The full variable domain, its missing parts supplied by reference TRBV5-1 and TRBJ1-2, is KAGVTQTPRYLIKTRGQQVTLSCSPISGHRSVSWYQQTPGQGLQFLFEYFSETQRNKGNFPGRFSGRQFSNSRSEMNVSTLELGDSALYLCASSPVGANYGYTFGSGTRLTVV.

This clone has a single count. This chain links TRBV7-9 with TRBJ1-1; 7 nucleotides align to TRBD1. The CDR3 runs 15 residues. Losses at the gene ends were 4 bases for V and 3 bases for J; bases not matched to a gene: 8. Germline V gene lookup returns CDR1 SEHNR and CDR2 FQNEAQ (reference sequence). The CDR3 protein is CASSSRQGGDTEAFF. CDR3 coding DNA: TGTGCCAGCAGCTCTCGACAGGGAGGCGACACTGAAGCTTTCTTT. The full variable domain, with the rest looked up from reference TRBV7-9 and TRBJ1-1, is DTGVSQNPRHKITKRGQNVTFRCDPISEHNRLYWYRQTLGQGPEFLTYFQNEAQLEKSRLLSDRFSAERPKGSFSTLEIQRTEQGDSAMYLCASSSRQGGDTEAFFGQGTRLTVV.

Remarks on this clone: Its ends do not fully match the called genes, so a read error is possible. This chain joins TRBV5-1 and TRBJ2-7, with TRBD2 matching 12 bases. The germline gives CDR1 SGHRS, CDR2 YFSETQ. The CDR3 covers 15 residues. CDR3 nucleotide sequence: TGCGCCAGCAGCTTGGTAGGGCTAGCGGGGGGGCACCCAGACTTC. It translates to CASSLVGLAGGHPDF. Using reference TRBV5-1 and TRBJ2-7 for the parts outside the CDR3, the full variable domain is KAGVTQTPRYLIKTRGQQVTLSCSPISGHRSVSWYQQTPGQGLQFLFEYFSETQRNKGNFPGRFSGRQFSNSRSEMNVSTLELGDSALYLCASSLVGLAGGHPDFGPGTRLTVT.

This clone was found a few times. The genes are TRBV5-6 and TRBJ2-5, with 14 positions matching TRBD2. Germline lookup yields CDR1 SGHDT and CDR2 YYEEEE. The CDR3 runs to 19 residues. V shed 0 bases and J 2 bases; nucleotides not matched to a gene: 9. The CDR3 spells CASSLGLAGGHFTQETQYF. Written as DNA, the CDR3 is TGTGCCAGCAGCTTGGGACTAGCGGGGGGGCATTTCACACAAGAGACCCAGTACTTC.

The CDR3 coding sequence is TGTGCCAGCAGTTACTCCGGGAATTCACCCCTCCACTTT. It yields the protein CASSYSGNSPLHF. The V and J genes are TRBV6-5 and TRBJ1-6, with D unresolved. V lost 0 bases, J lost 7 bases, and 4 bases lay in between. Germline V gene lookup returns CDR1 MNHEY and CDR2 SVGAGI. There are 13 residues in the CDR3.

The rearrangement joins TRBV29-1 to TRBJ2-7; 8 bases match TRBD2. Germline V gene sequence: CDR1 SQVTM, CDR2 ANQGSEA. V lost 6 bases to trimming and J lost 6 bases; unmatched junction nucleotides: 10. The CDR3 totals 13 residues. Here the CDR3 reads CSVISGLGGEQYF. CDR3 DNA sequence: TGCAGCGTCATCTCGGGACTAGGGGGCGAGCAGTACTTC.

In DNA, the CDR3 is TGTGCCAGCAGCTTGGCCGTGGGGGAGGACGAAAAACTGTTTTTT. This encodes CASSLAVGEDEKLFF. The chain recombines TRBV5-5 with TRBJ1-4; D might be TRBD1 (5 bases). Trimming pared 0 bases from V and 8 bases from J, leaving 14 bases between. Germline V gene lookup returns CDR1 SGHKS and CDR2 YYEKEE (reference sequence). This CDR3 is 15 amino acids long.

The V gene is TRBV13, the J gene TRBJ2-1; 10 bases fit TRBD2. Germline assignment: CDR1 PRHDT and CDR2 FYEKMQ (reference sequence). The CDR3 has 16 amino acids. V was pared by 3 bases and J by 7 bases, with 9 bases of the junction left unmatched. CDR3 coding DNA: TGTGCCAGCAGCTTTAGCGGGGGGCGGGTTAGGAATGAGCAGTTCTTC. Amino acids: CASSFSGGRVRNEQFF. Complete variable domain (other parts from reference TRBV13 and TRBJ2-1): AAGVIQSPRHLIKEKRETATLKCYPIPRHDTVYWYQQGPGQDPQFLISFYEKMQSDKGSIPDRFSAQQFSDYHSELNMSSLELGDSALYFCASSFSGGRVRNEQFFGPGTRLTVL.

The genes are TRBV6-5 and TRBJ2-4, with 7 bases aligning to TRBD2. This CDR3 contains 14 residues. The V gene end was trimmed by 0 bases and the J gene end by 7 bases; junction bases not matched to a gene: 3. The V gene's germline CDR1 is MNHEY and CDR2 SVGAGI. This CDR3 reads CASSYSSGLNIQYF. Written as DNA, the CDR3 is TGTGCCAGCAGTTACTCTAGCGGGTTGAACATTCAGTACTTC.

The CDR3 is CASSMDVGSSYNSPLHF. For the CDR3, the DNA is TGTGCCAGTAGTATGGATGTCGGTAGCTCCTATAATTCACCCCTCCACTTT. This chain joins TRBV19 and TRBJ1-6; D is unresolved. The CDR3 contains 17 residues. V was cut by 3 bases and J by 0 bases, with 12 bases left in between. Germline-derived CDR1 and CDR2 are LNHDA and SQIVND (reference sequence).

The DNA of the CDR3 is TGTGCCAGCAGCGTAAGTGGTTGGGGGTGGGCAGCTGGAAACACCATATATTTT. This gives the protein CASSVSGWGWAAGNTIYF. The V call is TRBV9, the J call TRBJ1-3; TRBD1 might be the D (5 bases). The CDR3 is 18 residues long. Germline CDR1 reads SGDLS; CDR2 reads YYNGEE. V lost 1 base, J lost 2 bases, and 19 bases lay in between.

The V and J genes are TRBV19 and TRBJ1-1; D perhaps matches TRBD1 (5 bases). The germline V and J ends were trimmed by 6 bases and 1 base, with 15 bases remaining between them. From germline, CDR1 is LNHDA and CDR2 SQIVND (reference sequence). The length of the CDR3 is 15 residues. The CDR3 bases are TGTGCCAGTAGCCCCTACGGGACCGCGAACACTGAAGCTTTCTTT. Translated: CASSPYGTANTEAFF. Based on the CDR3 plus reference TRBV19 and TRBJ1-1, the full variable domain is DGGITQSPKYLFRKEGQNVTLSCEQNLNHDAMYWYRQDPGQGLRLIYYSQIVNDFQKGDIAEGYSVSREKKESFPLTVTSAQKNPTAFYLCASSPYGTANTEAFFGQGTRLTVV.

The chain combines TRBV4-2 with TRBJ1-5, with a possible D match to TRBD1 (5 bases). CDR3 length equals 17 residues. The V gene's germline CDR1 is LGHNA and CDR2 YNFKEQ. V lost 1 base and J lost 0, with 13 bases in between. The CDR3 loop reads CASSQGSGTYSNQPQHF. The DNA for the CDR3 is TGTGCCAGCAGCCAAGGTAGTGGGACCTATAGCAATCAGCCCCAGCATTTT.

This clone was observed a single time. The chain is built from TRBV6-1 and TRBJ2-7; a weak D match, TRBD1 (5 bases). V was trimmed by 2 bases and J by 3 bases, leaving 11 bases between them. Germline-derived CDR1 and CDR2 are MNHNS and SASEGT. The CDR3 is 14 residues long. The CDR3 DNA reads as TGTGCCAGCAGTGAACCGACAGCCTACTACGAGCAGTACTTC. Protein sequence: CASSEPTAYYEQYF.

The CDR3, as DNA: TGTGCCAGCACCCTAGCGGGGCCCTACGAGCAGTACTTC. Translation: CASTLAGPYEQYF. J is TRBJ2-7 and V is TRBV6-5; 9 positions agree with TRBD2. This CDR3 is 13 amino acids long. V lost 7 bases and J lost 2; bases outside the gene matches: 3. The germline V gene has CDR1 MNHEY and CDR2 SVGAGI.

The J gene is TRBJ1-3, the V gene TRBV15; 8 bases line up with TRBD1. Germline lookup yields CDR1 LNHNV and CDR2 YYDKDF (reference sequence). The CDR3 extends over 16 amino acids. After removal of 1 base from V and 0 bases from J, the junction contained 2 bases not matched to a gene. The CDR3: CATSRGTGNSGNTIYF. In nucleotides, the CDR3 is TGTGCCACCAGCAGAGGGACAGGGAACTCTGGAAACACCATATATTTT.

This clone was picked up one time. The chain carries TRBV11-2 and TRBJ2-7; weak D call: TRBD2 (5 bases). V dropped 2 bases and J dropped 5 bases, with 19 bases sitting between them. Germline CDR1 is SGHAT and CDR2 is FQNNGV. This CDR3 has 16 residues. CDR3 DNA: TGTGCCAGCAGCTTAATCATCCGAGGGTTTGGGCACGAGCAGTACTTC. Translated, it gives CASSLIIRGFGHEQYF.

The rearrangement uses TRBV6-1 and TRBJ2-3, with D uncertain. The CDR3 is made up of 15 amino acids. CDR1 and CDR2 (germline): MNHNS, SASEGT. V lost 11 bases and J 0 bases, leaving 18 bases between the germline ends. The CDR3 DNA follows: TGTGCCTCTTTTTCCCCAGTAAACAGCACAGATACGCAGTATTTT. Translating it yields CASFSPVNSTDTQYF.

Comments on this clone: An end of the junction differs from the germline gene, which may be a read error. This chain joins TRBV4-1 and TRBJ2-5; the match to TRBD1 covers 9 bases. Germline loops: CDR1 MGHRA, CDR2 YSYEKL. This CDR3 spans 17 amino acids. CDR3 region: CASRQVGGTGNWETQYF. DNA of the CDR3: TGCGCCAGCAGACAAGTGGGGGGGACAGGGAATTGGGAGACCCAGTACTTC.